This passage covers 7 T cell receptor beta chains from one sample sequenced in a study of T-cell reconstitution after alpha-beta-depleted transplantation in children. A library of TCRbeta sequences, prepared with unique molecular identifiers, was generated. TCRdb re-called the PCR reads through MiXCR, storing one row per CDR3 protein. The table lists approximately 110,000 distinct CDR3 sequences, around 23% of them singletons. The specimen comprised PBMCs, mostly from graft donor cells, sampled 180 days after TCRalphabeta/CD19-depleted stem cell transplant. The receptors were sampled from a male patient aged 2 to 9 who had a stem cell transplant for chronic granulomatous disease, so the T cells may come from the graft donor.

This clonotype was counted at least ten times. This chain links TRBV24-1 with TRBJ2-7, with D perhaps given as TRBD1 or TRBD2 (6 bases each). The CDR3 has 14 residues. Germline values: CDR1 KGHDR, CDR2 SFDVKD. V lost 9 bases, J lost 0 bases, and 14 bases lay in between. CDR3 protein: CATSHTGASYEQYF. The CDR3 DNA sequence: TGTGCCACCTCCCACACGGGGGCCTCCTACGAGCAGTACTTC.

The chain employs TRBV7-9 and TRBJ2-7; TRBD1 aligns across 8 bases. Germline assignment: CDR1 SEHNR and CDR2 FQNEAQ (reference sequence). The J segment lost 5 bases and the V segment lost 5 bases, leaving 8 bases of the junction unmatched. The CDR3 is made up of 14 amino acids. For the CDR3, the DNA is TGTGCCAGCAGCAACCAACAGGGGGTTCACGAGCAGTACTTC. Translating it yields CASSNQQGVHEQYF.

The V call is TRBV4-2, the J call TRBJ2-7; the D is unclear. Trimming shortened V by 10 bases and J by 3 bases, and 22 bases separated the two germline ends. The CDR3 has 15 amino acids. Germline CDR1 LGHNA, CDR2 YNFKEQ. In DNA form, the CDR3 reads TGTGCCATGAGCCCCGGGCTGCTCCGTGACTACGAGCAGTACTTC. It is translated as CAMSPGLLRDYEQYF.

This clonotype was counted ten times or more. CDR3 sequence: CASSHWTADKRLAEAFF. In DNA, the CDR3 is TGTGCCAGCAGCCACTGGACAGCTGACAAACGACTTGCTGAAGCTTTCTTT. The gene calls are TRBV5-6 and TRBJ1-1; D perhaps matches TRBD1 (6 bases). V lost 4 bases, J lost 6 bases, and 25 bases lay in between. This CDR3 contains 17 residues. From germline, CDR1 is SGHDT and CDR2 YYEEEE.

This chain links TRBV15 with TRBJ2-1; no reliable D call. V gave up 1 base and J gave up 6 bases, with 10 bases separating them. The CDR3 spans 14 residues. Germline CDR1 reads LNHNV; CDR2 reads YYDKDF (reference sequence). The CDR3 region has the DNA TGTGCCACCAGCAGAGGCCCCGTGGGCAATGAGCAGTTCTTC. Its protein is CATSRGPVGNEQFF.

This clonotype was picked up a small number of times. DNA of the CDR3: TGCAGCGTTGATGGGCTAGCGGGAGCCCACCAAGAGACCCAGTACTTC. This codes for CSVDGLAGAHQETQYF. The genes are TRBV29-1 and TRBJ2-5; TRBD2 matches at 10 bases. CDR1 SQVTM and CDR2 ANQGSEA come from the germline V gene. Trimming removed 3 bases from V and 0 bases from J; junction bases left unmatched: 7. The CDR3 sequence is 16 residues long.

This clonotype was recorded many times. The chain recombines TRBV29-1 with TRBJ1-5; possibly TRBD1 for D (5 bases). CDR1 SQVTM and CDR2 ANQGSEA come from the germline V gene. V lost 7 bases, J lost 1 base, and 14 bases lay in between. This CDR3 contains 14 residues. CDR3 loop: CSARGEGSNQPQHF. The CDR3 region has the DNA TGCAGCGCCAGAGGGGAGGGGAGCAATCAGCCCCAGCATTTT.